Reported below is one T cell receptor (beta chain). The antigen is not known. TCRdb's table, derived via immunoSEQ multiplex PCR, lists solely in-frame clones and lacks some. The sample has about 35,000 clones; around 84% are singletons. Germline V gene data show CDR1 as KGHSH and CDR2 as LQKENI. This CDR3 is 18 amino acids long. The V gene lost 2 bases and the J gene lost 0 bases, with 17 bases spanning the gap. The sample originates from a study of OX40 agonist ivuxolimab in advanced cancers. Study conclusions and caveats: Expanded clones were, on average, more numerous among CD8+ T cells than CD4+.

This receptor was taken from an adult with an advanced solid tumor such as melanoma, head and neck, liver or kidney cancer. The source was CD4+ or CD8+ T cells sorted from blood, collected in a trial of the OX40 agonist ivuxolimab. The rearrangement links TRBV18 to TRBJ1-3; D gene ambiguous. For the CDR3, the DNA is TGTGCCAGCTCACCAAGGACGGCCGATACTAGCTCTGGAAACACCATATATTTT. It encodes CASSPRTADTSSGNTIYF. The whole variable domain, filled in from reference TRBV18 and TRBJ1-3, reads NAGVMQNPRHLVRRRGQEARLRCSPMKGHSHVYWYRQLPEEGLKFMVYLQKENIIDESGMPKERFSAEFPKEGPSILRIQQVVRGDSAAYFCASSPRTADTSSGNTIYFGEGSWLTVV.